These 12 T cell receptor beta chains were sequenced from one sample in a study of blood T cell repertoires in COVID-19. Repertoires were generated with immunoSEQ multiplex PCR, while TCRdb's copy carries only in-frame clones and drops some. The sample lists 150,000 to 200,000 clones, around 79% seen once, with approximately 10% in the top ten. Input material: PBMCs or T cells enriched from blood (not recorded which). These receptors all come from a man aged 50-59 years who had recovered from COVID-19.

This chain links TRBV29-1 with TRBJ2-5; D unclear. There are 12 residues in the CDR3. CDR1 is SQVTM and CDR2 is ANQGSEA in the germline V gene. Trimming left V 5 bases short and J 2 bases short, with 9 bases between. This CDR3 is CSVLTEQETQYF. The CDR3 DNA reads as TGCAGCGTTTTAACGGAGCAAGAGACCCAGTACTTC.

V is TRBV6-1 and J is TRBJ2-5, with D possibly TRBD1 on 6 matching bases. V was pared by 2 bases and J by 4 bases, with 11 bases between. Germline V lookup: CDR1 MNHNS, CDR2 SASEGT. This CDR3 has 14 residues. This chain's CDR3 is CASSELGAPETQYF. For the CDR3, the DNA is TGTGCCAGCAGTGAACTGGGGGCCCCAGAGACCCAGTACTTC.

This clone was observed a single time. The V and J genes are TRBV6-5 and TRBJ1-2, with TRBD1 identical over 7 bases. Germline lookup yields CDR1 MNHEY and CDR2 SVGAGI. The CDR3 covers 16 residues. The ends lost 0 bases at V and 3 bases at J; junction bases unmatched: 7. The CDR3 region has the DNA TGTGCCAGCAGTTACTCTTCCAGGGGGGAAGACTATGGCTACACCTTC. The encoded protein is CASSYSSRGEDYGYTF.

V is TRBV18 and J is TRBJ2-7; 7 bases are a match to TRBD1. CDR3 length: 15 residues. V shed 2 bases and J 3 bases; nucleotides not matched to a gene: 7. Germline assignment: CDR1 KGHSH and CDR2 LQKENI. The CDR3 protein is CASSPGTEAYYEQYF. CDR3 coding DNA: TGTGCCAGCTCACCAGGGACAGAAGCATACTACGAGCAGTACTTC.

The chain is built from TRBV5-5 and TRBJ2-7, with 9 bases lining up with TRBD2. From germline, CDR1 is SGHKS and CDR2 YYEKEE (reference sequence). V dropped 5 bases and J dropped 2; count of bases not matched to a gene: 14. The CDR3 spans 17 residues. The CDR3 reads CASRPTASGASTYEQYF. The DNA for the CDR3 is TGTGCCAGCAGACCTACCGCTAGCGGGGCTTCAACCTACGAGCAGTACTTC. Based on the CDR3 plus reference TRBV5-5 and TRBJ2-7, the full variable domain is DAGVTQSPTHLIKTRGQQVTLRCSPISGHKSVSWYQQVLGQGPQFIFQYYEKEERGRGNFPDRFSARQFPNYSSELNVNALLLGDSALYLCASRPTASGASTYEQYFGPGTRLTVT.

This rearrangement joins TRBV7-2 to TRBJ2-6; a possible D gene is TRBD1 (6 bases). The V gene lost 5 bases and the J gene lost 4 bases, with 12 bases spanning the gap. The CDR3 totals 15 residues. Per the germline V gene, CDR1 is SGHTA and CDR2 is FQGNSA. The CDR3 DNA follows: TGTGCCAGCAGCAACAGGGTTAAAGGGGCCAACGTCCTGACTTTC. Amino acid sequence: CASSNRVKGANVLTF.

This chain links TRBV19 with TRBJ1-2; TRBD1 matches 7 bases. Germline assignment: CDR1 LNHDA and CDR2 SQIVND (reference sequence). Trimming removed 6 bases from V and 7 bases from J; junction bases left unmatched: 14. This CDR3 has 15 residues. This chain's CDR3 is CASSFLQGDLSGYTF. CDR3 in DNA: TGTGCCAGTAGCTTCCTCCAGGGGGATTTATCTGGCTACACCTTC.

The chain employs TRBV2 and TRBJ1-3; TRBD1 matches 7 bases. V gave up 3 bases and J gave up 0 bases; unmatched junction bases: 2. The CDR3 length is 15 residues. CDR1 SNHLY and CDR2 FYNNEI come from the germline V gene. DNA of the CDR3: TGTGCCAGCAGTGAGGGACAGCCCTCTGGAAACACCATATATTTT. Translating gives CASSEGQPSGNTIYF. The full variable domain, with the rest looked up from reference TRBV2 and TRBJ1-3, is EPEVTQTPSHQVTQMGQEVILRCVPISNHLYFYWYRQILGQKVEFLVSFYNNEISEKSEIFDDQFSVERPDGSNFTLKIRSTKLEDSAMYFCASSEGQPSGNTIYFGEGSWLTVV.

This chain joins TRBV27 and TRBJ2-7, with D hard to call. V was cut by 1 base and J by 2 bases, with 9 bases left in between. CDR1 and CDR2 from the germline V gene are MNHEY and SMNVEV (reference sequence). The CDR3 has 14 amino acids. CDR3 DNA: TGTGCCAGCAGTTTATTGGGCAGCCCCTACGAGCAGTACTTC. The encoded protein is CASSLLGSPYEQYF.

The chain recombines TRBV7-3 with TRBJ2-7; TRBD2 might be the D (6 bases). CDR1 is SGHTA and CDR2 is FQGTGA in the germline V gene. V gave up 5 bases and J gave up 9 bases, with 23 bases separating them. The CDR3 is 15 amino acids. The chain's CDR3 is CASSPTPGVGWVQYF. The CDR3 DNA reads as TGTGCCAGCAGCCCGACACCGGGAGTGGGGTGGGTGCAGTACTTC.

The V and J genes are TRBV7-9 and TRBJ2-1; TRBD2 is a possible D gene (7 bases). V was shortened by 2 bases and J by 6 bases, with 14 bases between the two germline ends. Germline CDR1 and CDR2: SEHNR and FQNEAQ (reference sequence). The CDR3 length is 15 residues. CDR3 sequence: CASSLRAGALNEQFF. The DNA of the CDR3 is TGTGCCAGCAGCTTAAGGGCGGGGGCCCTCAATGAGCAGTTCTTC.

This chain uses TRBV28 with TRBJ2-5, with TRBD1 identical over 7 bases. With 6 bases clipped from V and 3 bases from J, the junction kept 7 bases outside the gene matches. This CDR3 contains 14 residues. CDR1 MDHEN and CDR2 SYDVKM come from the germline V gene. The CDR3 region has the DNA TGTGCCAGCAGCCCCGACAGGGCAGAAGAGACCCAGTACTTC. Translated: CASSPDRAEETQYF.